This T cell receptor (beta chain) is from a study of T cell responses to AZD1222 COVID-19 vaccine. This CDR3 contains 14 residues. V lost 5 bases to trimming and J lost 4 bases, with 14 bases between them. CDR1 and CDR2 from the germline V gene are SGHVS and FNYEAQ. Some clones are missing from TCRdb's copy, which holds only in-frame ones; the method was immunoSEQ multiplex PCR. Found here are about 90,000 clones, around 90% of them singletons; the top ten hold 5.8%. This rearrangement joins TRBV7-6 to TRBJ2-5; tentatively, D is TRBD1 or TRBD2 (6 bases each). The sequence came from an adult in good health. This specimen was peripheral blood, taken on day 0 of AZD1222 vaccination. The CDR3 protein is CASSPTRGLETQYF. The CDR3 region has the DNA TGTGCCAGCAGCCCGACACGGGGGCTAGAGACCCAGTACTTC. Based on the CDR3 plus reference TRBV7-6 and TRBJ2-5, the full variable domain is GAGVSQSPRYKVTKRGQDVALRCDPISGHVSLYWYRQALGQGPEFLTYFNYEAQQDKSGLPNDRFSAERPEGSISTLTIQRTEQRDSAMYRCASSPTRGLETQYFGPGTRLLVL.